The next 30 T cell receptor beta chains were all read from a single sample in a study of blood T cell repertoires in COVID-19. The protocol was immunoSEQ multiplex PCR, while the TCRdb copy is restricted to in-frame clones and leaves out a portion. Among roughly 150,000 clones listed, about 87% were seen once. The sequencing input was peripheral blood. Every receptor here comes from a woman at least 80 years old with COVID-19, enrolled during active disease.

This rearrangement joins TRBV28 to TRBJ1-5; 11 bases match TRBD1. V shed 6 bases, J shed 0 bases, and the junction held 16 bases outside the gene matches. Germline V gene lookup returns CDR1 MDHEN and CDR2 SYDVKM. This CDR3 comprises 20 residues. The CDR3 DNA sequence: TGTGCCAGCAGCAATACCCCCGGGACAGGGGGTTCCTATAGCAATCAGCCCCAGCATTTT. It translates to CASSNTPGTGGSYSNQPQHF.

The chain couples TRBV4-3 to TRBJ2-1; 16 bases fit TRBD2. CDR3 length equals 20 residues. Trimming cost V 1 base and J 4 bases; bases outside gene matches: 10. Germline CDR1 is LGHNA and CDR2 is YSLEER. The DNA of the CDR3 is TGCGCCAGCAGCCAAGCTCTCGGGACTAGCGGGAGGGCGGGTTACAATGAGCAGTTCTTC. Amino acids: CASSQALGTSGRAGYNEQFF.

V and J are TRBV28 and TRBJ2-1, with D possibly matching TRBD1 (6 bases). Trimming shortened V by 6 bases and J by 6 bases, and 12 bases separated the two germline ends. Germline lookup yields CDR1 MDHEN and CDR2 SYDVKM. CDR3 length: 13 amino acids. The CDR3 reads CASSPDSRNEQFF. In nucleotides, the CDR3 is TGTGCCAGCAGCCCGGACAGCCGCAATGAGCAGTTCTTC.

The rearrangement uses TRBV6-2 or TRBV6-3 and TRBJ2-3; TRBD2 might be the D (6 bases). The V end was cut by 2 bases, the J end by 4 bases, with 22 bases between. Germline V CDR1 and CDR2: MNHEY, SVGEGT. The CDR3 contains 18 residues. The CDR3 DNA sequence: TGTGCCAGCAGTTACCCGCTTATCCGGGGAGGATTGGCAGATACGCAGTATTTT. Protein product: CASSYPLIRGGLADTQYF.

The chain links TRBV6-5 to TRBJ1-5; the D is unclear. CDR1 MNHEY and CDR2 SVGAGI come from the germline V gene. Trimming removed 8 bases at V and 0 bases at J, with 14 bases between. This CDR3 has 15 residues. CDR3 DNA sequence: TGTGCCAGCCGTCTCGCCTTCTATAGCAATCAGCCCCAGCATTTT. Protein: CASRLAFYSNQPQHF.

The V gene is TRBV19, the J gene TRBJ2-2, with D uncertain. The CDR3 runs 11 residues. Deletions cut 8 bases from V and 3 bases from J, with 4 bases between. The germline CDR1 and CDR2 sequences are LNHDA and SQIVND (reference sequence). This CDR3 reads CASRDTGELFF. CDR3 sequence (DNA): TGTGCCAGTCGAGACACCGGGGAGCTGTTTTTT.

This clone was counted a few times. This chain uses TRBV7-2 with TRBJ1-5, with TRBD1 matching over 9 bases. There are 17 residues in the CDR3. V lost 1 base, J lost 0 bases, and 4 bases stayed unmatched. CDR1 SGHTA and CDR2 FQGNSA come from the germline V gene. The CDR3 DNA is TGTGCCAGCAGCTTAGTCAGGACAGGGGTTAGCAATCAGCCCCAGCATTTT. This codes for CASSLVRTGVSNQPQHF.

The CDR3 DNA follows: TGTGCCAGCTCACCCGACAGGGGGTCGGCTGGGGCCAACGTCCTGACTTTC. Its protein product is CASSPDRGSAGANVLTF. The rearrangement uses TRBV18 and TRBJ2-6; 9 bases fit TRBD1. The length of the CDR3 is 17 residues. With V trimmed by 3 bases and J by 2 bases, 5 bases remained unmatched. CDR1 KGHSH and CDR2 LQKENI come from the germline V gene.

This clone has only one observation. The CDR3 bases are TGTGCCAGCTCACCACTCCCGGGACAGGGATTTTTTGGAAACACCATATATTTT. Translating it yields CASSPLPGQGFFGNTIYF. The chain recombines TRBV18 with TRBJ1-3, with 9 bases aligning to TRBD1. In germline, CDR1 is KGHSH, CDR2 LQKENI. This CDR3 is 18 amino acids long. Germline trimming cut 1 base from V and 3 bases from J; bases unmatched to any gene: 10.

In its sample, this clone was seen once. The chain links TRBV24-1 to TRBJ2-1, with D possibly being TRBD2 (6 bases). The CDR3 runs 16 residues. CDR1 and CDR2 from the germline V gene are KGHDR and SFDVKD. Trimming cost V 3 bases and J 0 bases, with 11 bases left between them. CDR3 coding DNA: TGTGCCACCAGTGATCCGGTGGGGGGCTCCTACAATGAGCAGTTCTTC. Its translation: CATSDPVGGSYNEQFF.

The J gene is TRBJ1-2, the V gene TRBV12-3 or TRBV12-4; maybe TRBD1 (5 bases). The CDR3 sequence is 13 residues long. Between the trimmed V and J ends, which lost 2 bases and 8 bases, there was a span of 12 bases. The CDR3 sequence is CASSLNRPGGYTF. The CDR3 region has the DNA TGTGCCAGCAGTTTAAACAGGCCAGGAGGCTACACCTTC.

This clone was seen once. The chain joins TRBV7-2 to TRBJ1-2, with 7 bases fitting TRBD1. V trimming: 1 base; J trimming: 6 bases; junction bases outside the gene matches: 5. CDR3 length: 14 residues. Germline V gene lookup returns CDR1 SGHTA and CDR2 FQGNSA. The CDR3 reads CASSLGTGAHGYTF. The DNA for the CDR3 is TGTGCCAGCAGCTTAGGAACAGGGGCCCATGGCTACACCTTC.

The chain recombines TRBV29-1 with TRBJ2-7; D is undetermined. V was cut by 4 bases and J by 5 bases, with 6 bases left in between. The CDR3 runs to 10 residues. Germline V CDR1 and CDR2: SQVTM, ANQGSEA. DNA for the CDR3: TGCAGCGTTGTTCTAGACGAGCAGTACTTC. Residues: CSVVLDEQYF.

The rearrangement uses TRBV2 and TRBJ2-5; maybe TRBD2 (6 bases). Germline CDR1 SNHLY, CDR2 FYNNEI. CDR3 length equals 13 residues. Trimming took off 7 bases at V and 4 bases at J, with 13 bases between the two ends. DNA of the CDR3: TGTGCCAGCAAACGGGAGTCCGGAGAGACCCAGTACTTC. Encoded protein: CASKRESGETQYF.

The chain recombines TRBV6-6 with TRBJ1-6; 7 positions agree with TRBD1. Germline assignment: CDR1 MNHNY and CDR2 SVGAGI (reference sequence). This CDR3 contains 15 residues. V shed 4 bases, J shed 7 bases, and the junction held 7 bases outside the gene matches. The DNA for the CDR3 is TGTGCCAGCAGTTTCCGACAGGGTAACAATTCACCCCTCCACTTT. This encodes CASSFRQGNNSPLHF.

The chain is built from TRBV3-1 (or the pseudogene TRBV3-2) and TRBJ1-1; D is perhaps TRBD1 (5 bases). CDR1 LGHDT and CDR2 YNNKEL come from the germline V gene (reference sequence). Trimming left V 5 bases short and J 7 bases short, with 17 bases between. The CDR3 is 14 residues long. CDR3 in amino acids: CASSFLTAAGEAFF. CDR3 in DNA: TGTGCCAGCAGCTTCCTGACAGCCGCAGGTGAAGCTTTCTTT.

This chain links TRBV6-2 or TRBV6-3 with TRBJ2-2; tentative D call: TRBD1 (6 bases). The CDR3 extends over 15 amino acids. Per germline, CDR1 MNHEY and CDR2 SVGEGT. The V gene lost 4 bases and the J gene lost 0 bases, with 9 bases spanning the gap. The CDR3: CASSWTDANTGELFF. In DNA form, the CDR3 reads TGTGCCAGCAGTTGGACAGACGCGAACACCGGGGAGCTGTTTTTT.

This chain links TRBV9 with TRBJ2-1, with 7 bases lining up with TRBD1. Germline assignment: CDR1 SGDLS and CDR2 YYNGEE. Unmatched junction bases numbered 7, after V lost 4 bases and J lost 3 bases. The CDR3 sequence is 15 residues long. The CDR3 DNA is TGTGCCAGCAGCACAGGACAGGCCTACTACAATGAGCAGTTCTTC. Protein sequence: CASSTGQAYYNEQFF.

V is TRBV6-5 and J is TRBJ1-4; D is unclear. The CDR3 contains 14 residues. Germline CDR1 is MNHEY and CDR2 is SVGAGI. Deletions cut 0 bases from V and 8 bases from J, with 10 bases between. The CDR3 nucleotides are TGTGCCAGCAGTTACTCGAGGTCGGGGGAAAAACTGTTTTTT. Translated: CASSYSRSGEKLFF.

The chain has TRBV7-2 and TRBJ2-7; no clear D gene. Trimming pared 1 base from V and 0 bases from J, leaving 7 bases between. Germline V gives CDR1 SGHTA, CDR2 FQGNSA. This CDR3 region has 14 residues. In nucleotides, the CDR3 is TGTGCCAGCAGCTTAGTTTTCGGCTCCTACGAGCAGTACTTC. Amino acids: CASSLVFGSYEQYF. The full variable domain, completed using reference TRBV7-2 and TRBJ2-7, is GAGVSQSPSNKVTEKGKDVELRCDPISGHTALYWYRQSLGQGLEFLIYFQGNSAPDKSGLPSDRFSAERTGGSVSTLTIQRTQQEDSAVYLCASSLVFGSYEQYFGPGTRLTVT.

This rearrangement joins TRBV6-2 or TRBV6-3 to TRBJ1-5, with 7 bases fitting TRBD1. Germline loops: CDR1 MNHEY, CDR2 SVGEGT. The V segment lost 5 bases and the J segment 9 bases; nucleotides outside the gene matches: 10. The CDR3 totals 14 residues. The chain's CDR3 is CASSETGSAGPQHF. In nucleotides, the CDR3 is TGTGCCAGCAGTGAGACAGGGTCGGCGGGGCCCCAGCATTTT.

The chain employs TRBV12-3 or TRBV12-4 and TRBJ1-5; the match to TRBD1 covers 9 bases. The junction had 4 bases not matched to a gene; V was cut back by 8 bases and J by 5 bases. CDR3 length equals 13 residues. CDR3 region: CASGQGIDQPQHF. The DNA of the CDR3 is TGTGCCAGCGGACAGGGGATCGATCAGCCCCAGCATTTT.

This clone was observed a single time. The V gene is TRBV19, the J gene TRBJ2-7; D remains ambiguous. V dropped 6 bases and J dropped 1 base, with 13 bases sitting between them. This CDR3 contains 14 residues. The germline V gene encodes CDR1 LNHDA and CDR2 SQIVND (reference sequence). Here the CDR3 DNA reads TGTGCCAGTAGCCTCGAATCACTTTCCTACGAGCAGTACTTC. The encoded protein is CASSLESLSYEQYF.

This rearrangement joins TRBV28 to TRBJ2-1, with a weak D call TRBD1 (6 bases). Between the trimmed V and J ends, which lost 7 bases and 2 bases, there was a span of 18 bases. The V gene's germline CDR1 is MDHEN and CDR2 SYDVKM. CDR3 length: 16 amino acids. CDR3 region: CASTETGQIAYNEQFF. The CDR3 region has the DNA TGTGCCAGCACCGAGACAGGCCAGATCGCCTACAATGAGCAGTTCTTC.

This chain connects TRBV9 to TRBJ2-7; 9 nucleotides agree with TRBD1. This CDR3 region has 15 residues. The germline V gene has CDR1 SGDLS and CDR2 YYNGEE. The trim removed 0 bases at V and 2 bases at J, leaving 3 bases unmatched. The CDR3 DNA reads TGTGCCAGCAGCGTAGACGGGACAGGGACCTACGAGCAGTACTTC. Amino acids: CASSVDGTGTYEQYF.

V and J are TRBV27 and TRBJ1-5; 8 bases map to TRBD1. Germline assignment: CDR1 MNHEY and CDR2 SMNVEV (reference sequence). This CDR3 is built from 14 residues. V was clipped by 4 bases and J by 6 bases; unmatched bases: 5. Here the CDR3 reads CASSSRQGSQPQHF. CDR3 nucleotides: TGTGCCAGCAGTTCCCGACAGGGGAGTCAGCCCCAGCATTTT.

This chain links TRBV6-2 or TRBV6-3 with TRBJ2-4, with unresolved D. Trimming shortened V by 4 bases and J by 7 bases, and 14 bases separated the two germline ends. Germline CDR1 is MNHEY and CDR2 is SVGEGT. The CDR3 length is 14 residues. CDR3 bases: TGTGCCAGCAGTTCAGAGGTGGCCGGGAACATTCAGTACTTC. It specifies CASSSEVAGNIQYF.

This chain connects TRBV5-1 to TRBJ1-1, with D uncertain. The CDR3 is 12 residues long. V was clipped by 4 bases and J by 8 bases, with 12 bases between them. Looked up from germline, CDR1 is SGHRS and CDR2 is YFSETQ. The CDR3 reads CASSPIGREAFF. The CDR3 nucleotides are TGCGCCAGCAGCCCGATCGGGAGGGAAGCTTTCTTT.

The V gene is TRBV5-1, the J gene TRBJ1-4, with 9 bases identical to TRBD1. The length of the CDR3 is 15 residues. The ends lost 3 bases at V and 8 bases at J; junction bases unmatched: 8. The germline V gene encodes CDR1 SGHRS and CDR2 YFSETQ. Here the CDR3 reads CASSSRGQGNEKLFF. The CDR3 region has the DNA TGCGCCAGCAGCTCCCGGGGACAGGGTAACGAAAAACTGTTTTTT.

This sequence joins TRBV5-1 and TRBJ2-1; 13 bases line up with TRBD2. Germline V gives CDR1 SGHRS, CDR2 YFSETQ. Unmatched junction bases numbered 5, after V lost 4 bases and J lost 7 bases. CDR3 length equals 15 residues. The CDR3: CASSGLAGDENEQFF. The CDR3 nucleotides are TGCGCCAGCAGCGGACTAGCGGGAGATGAAAATGAGCAGTTCTTC.